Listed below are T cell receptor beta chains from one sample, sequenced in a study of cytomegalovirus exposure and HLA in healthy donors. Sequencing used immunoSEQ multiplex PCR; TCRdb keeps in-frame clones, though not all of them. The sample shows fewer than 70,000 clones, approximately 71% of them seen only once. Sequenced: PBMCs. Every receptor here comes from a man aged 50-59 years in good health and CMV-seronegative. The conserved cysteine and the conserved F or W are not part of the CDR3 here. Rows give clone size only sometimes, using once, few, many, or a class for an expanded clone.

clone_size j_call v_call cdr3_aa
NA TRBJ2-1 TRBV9 ASSPREYEQF
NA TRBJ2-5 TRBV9 ASSVDGGGLEETQY
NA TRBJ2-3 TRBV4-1 ASSQVDPTSGASDTQY
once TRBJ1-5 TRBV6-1 ASSGVETAQPQH
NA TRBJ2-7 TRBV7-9 SSSTPGLAGVLSYEQY
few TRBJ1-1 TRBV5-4 ASATGGGMDTEAF
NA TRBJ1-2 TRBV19 ASTQQGNGYT
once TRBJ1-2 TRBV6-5 ASSYQGFPPPGGYT
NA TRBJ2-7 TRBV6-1 ASSESWALYEQY
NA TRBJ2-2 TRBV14 ASSLIRGTAGELF
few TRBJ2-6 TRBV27 ASSDSSGANVLT
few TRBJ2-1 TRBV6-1 ASRGTSSREQF
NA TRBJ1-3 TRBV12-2 ASRFQGNTIY
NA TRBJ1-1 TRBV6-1 ASSDISGFTEAF
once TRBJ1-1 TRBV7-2 ASSSTIRVNTEAF
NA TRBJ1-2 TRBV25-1 ASQIGAYGYT
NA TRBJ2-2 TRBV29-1 SVGASGAGELF
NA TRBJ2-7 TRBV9 ASSDYFSGPVYEQY
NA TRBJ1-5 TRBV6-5 ATAQESNQPQH
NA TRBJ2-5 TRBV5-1 ASSFPRGQETQY
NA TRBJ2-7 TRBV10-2 ASRTQGAEQY
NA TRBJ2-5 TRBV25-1 ASSEFKGAGETQY
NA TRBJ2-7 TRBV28 ASSLTSSEQY
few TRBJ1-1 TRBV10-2 ASSEPGKTNTEAF
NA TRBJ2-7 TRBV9 ASSLTLGDSYEQY
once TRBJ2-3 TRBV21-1 ASSTKVPTVSFYTDTQY
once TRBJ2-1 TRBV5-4 ASSSGLAGKNEQF
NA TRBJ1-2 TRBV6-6 AISQGDKHLYGYT
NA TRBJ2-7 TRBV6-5 ASSYGQGGDEQY
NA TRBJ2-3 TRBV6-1 ASPGLPRADTQY
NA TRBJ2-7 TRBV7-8 ASRSPGTGNSYEQY
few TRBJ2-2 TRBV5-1 ASSLDGGPGELF
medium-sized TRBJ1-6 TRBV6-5 ASKKELYNSPLH
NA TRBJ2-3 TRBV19 ASSMRVGPDTQY
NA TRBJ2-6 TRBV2 ASSVRAGGSSGANVLT
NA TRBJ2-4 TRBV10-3 AISGGENIQY
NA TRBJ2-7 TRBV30 AWSVGGVAYEQY
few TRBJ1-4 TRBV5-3 ARSLPRGLTNEKLF
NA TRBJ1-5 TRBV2 ASSEADQGARSQPQH
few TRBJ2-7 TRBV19 ASSISWDSYEQY